Following are 10 T cell receptor beta chains from one sample sequenced in a study of T cells in women clearing cervical HPV infection. Libraries were prepared by immunoSEQ multiplex PCR; TCRdb keeps only in-frame clonotypes and omits some of them. Its table records fewer than 40,000 clones. Input material: blood buffy coat. These receptors originate from a woman between 18 and 75 years old with a cervical HPV16 infection that either progressed to CIN3+ or cleared (not recorded which).

A word on this clone: The CDR3 goes on 3 residues after the read ends, and that part is filled in from the germline J gene. The chain recombines TRBV5-8 with TRBJ2-5, with 8 bases aligning to TRBD2. The CDR3 contains 14 residues. The V segment lost 4 bases and the J segment 5 bases; nucleotides outside the gene matches: 7. CDR1 and CDR2 (germline): SGHTS, YDEGEE. The CDR3 DNA, read in part, is TGTGCCAGCAGCGGTGGGACTAGTGGGGAGACC. It encodes CASSGGTSGET. In full, the CDR3 is CASSGGTSGETQYF.

The CDR3 sequence: CASSLGLRQNYGYTF. The sequenced part of the CDR3 DNA is TGTGCCAGCAGCTTAGGTCTCAGGCAAAACTATGGC. This sequence joins TRBV5-6 and TRBJ1-2, with D hard to call. The read stops 3 residues short of the end of the CDR3; the missing end is completed from the germline J gene. The CDR3 extends over 15 amino acids. Deletions cut 2 bases from V and 2 bases from J, with 13 bases between. Germline V gene data show CDR1 as SGHDT and CDR2 as YYEEEE.

For this clone: Coverage ceases 3 residues before the CDR3 finishes, and the germline J gene fills in the end. V usage is TRBV20-1 and J usage is TRBJ2-1, with TRBD2 matching 10 bases. V trimming: 1 base; J trimming: 5 bases; junction bases outside the gene matches: 5. Germline V gene lookup returns CDR1 DFQATT and CDR2 SNEGSKA (reference sequence). The CDR3 has 15 amino acids. The part of the CDR3 DNA that was read is TGCAGTGCTAGAGCAGCGGGGGGGGTCAACAATGAG. This sequence encodes CSARAAGGVNNE. The complete CDR3 protein is CSARAAGGVNNEQFF.

As regards this clone: Read data end 3 residues before the CDR3 end; the end is taken from the germline J gene. The chain links TRBV6-1 to TRBJ1-5, with D possibly being TRBD1 (6 bases). The CDR3 is 15 amino acids. Deletions cut 0 bases from V and 9 bases from J, with 15 bases between. Germline V gene data show CDR1 as MNHNS and CDR2 as SASEGT. Incomplete CDR3 DNA: TGTGCCAGCAGTGAAGCGGCGGGGGGCCAACGGCCC. Translation: CASSEAAGGQRP. In full, the CDR3 reads CASSEAAGGQRPQHF.

With respect to this clone: The observed sequence ends 3 residues before the CDR3 terminus, with the missing tail filled in from the germline J gene. The chain carries TRBV11-2 and TRBJ1-1; possibly TRBD1 for D (6 bases). V gave up 3 bases and J gave up 5 bases, with 16 bases separating them. CDR1 and CDR2 from the germline V gene are SGHAT and FQNNGV. The CDR3 consists of 15 residues. Incomplete CDR3 DNA: TGTGCCAGCAGCTTCTTACAGGGTCCGGAAACTGAA. It is translated as CASSFLQGPETE. The full-length CDR3 reads as CASSFLQGPETEAFF.

As for this clone: The read is 3 residues too short to cover the CDR3 end, so that end is filled in from the germline J gene. The gene calls are TRBV20-1 and TRBJ2-7; 14 bases map to TRBD2. The trim removed 3 bases at V and 5 bases at J, leaving 6 bases unmatched. This CDR3 is 15 amino acids long. Germline V CDR1 and CDR2: DFQATT, SNEGSKA (reference sequence). CDR3 bases read: TGCAGTGCTAGCGACGGGACTAGCGGGGGTAACGAG. Protein sequence: CSASDGTSGGNE. The CDR3, in full, reads CSASDGTSGGNEQYF.

In the case of this clone: The read comes to an end 3 residues before the CDR3 does, leaving the germline J gene to fill in the end. The chain links TRBV20-1 to TRBJ2-1; maybe TRBD2 (5 bases). CDR3 length equals 11 residues. Germline assignment: CDR1 DFQATT and CDR2 SNEGSKA (reference sequence). V lost 2 bases and J lost 9, with 8 bases in between. CDR3 protein: CSARMDFEQFF. The sequenced part of the CDR3 DNA is TGCAGTGCTAGAATGGACTTTGAG.

Of note for this clone: The read ends 3 residues before the CDR3 terminus; that terminus is restored from the germline J gene. The V gene is TRBV24-1, the J gene TRBJ1-2; D remains unclear. V shed 3 bases and J shed 4 bases, with 11 bases lying between them. From germline, CDR1 is KGHDR and CDR2 SFDVKD. The CDR3 extends over 14 amino acids. The sequenced CDR3 bases are TGTGCCACCAGTGATCCCCAGCGCTCCTATGGC. Translated, it gives CATSDPQRSYG. The whole CDR3 sequence reads CATSDPQRSYGYTF.

Regarding this clone: Sequencing ends 3 residues short of the CDR3 end; the germline J gene provides the rest. The rearrangement uses TRBV5-1 and TRBJ2-7; possible D gene TRBD1, 5 bases. V shed 2 bases and J shed 5 bases, with 14 bases lying between them. CDR1 is SGHRS, CDR2 YFSETQ, per germline. The length of the CDR3 is 14 residues. Partial CDR3 DNA: TGCGCCAGCAGCTTCGGCAGGGCACCGGACGAG. Its translation: CASSFGRAPDE. The entire CDR3 is CASSFGRAPDEQYF.

As regards this clone: Read data end 3 residues before the CDR3 end; the end is taken from the germline J gene. The chain is built from TRBV20-1 and TRBJ2-2; the match to TRBD2 covers 16 bases. This CDR3 spans 19 amino acids. The germline gives CDR1 DFQATT, CDR2 SNEGSKA (reference sequence). Trimming cost V 3 bases and J 3 bases; bases outside gene matches: 10. Incomplete CDR3 DNA: TGCAGTGCTAGCCCCGGGACTAGCGGGGGGGCCAGGTACACCGGGGAG. Translated, it gives CSASPGTSGGARYTGE. The whole CDR3 protein is CSASPGTSGGARYTGELFF.